This is a list of T cell receptor beta chains from one sample in a study of T cells expressing NK-cell markers. TCRdb reprocessed the 5' RACE reads and reports one entry per CDR3 protein, with no DNA. The data show a few hundred thousand distinct CDR3 sequences, and the top ten clones hold roughly 5.2%. The sample consisted of blood T cells: a sorted CD56 or NKG2C T cell subset, CD4+ or CD8+ T cells, or bulk PBMC T cells (not recorded which). These TCRs come from a man between 18 and 69 years old in good health. The CDR3 runs from the conserved cysteine through the conserved F or W. Each record gives: J gene, V gene, CDR3 protein.

TRBJ1-2,TRBV28,CASTAGTYGYTF
TRBJ1-5,TRBV7-9,CASTTGVQPQHF
TRBJ1-2,TRBV6-5,CASSYGDRAGGYTF
TRBJ2-6,TRBV14,CASSQHQGASGANVLTF
TRBJ2-7,TRBV7-2,CASSRKTGAGTYEQYF
TRBJ2-1,TRBV12-3/TRBV12-4,CASSPGSPRYNEQFF
TRBJ1-1,TRBV7-2,CASSLASGVTEAFF
TRBJ2-3,TRBV27,CASSPKWGGRSTDTQYF
TRBJ1-1,TRBV5-5,CASRPGQGGTEAFF
TRBJ2-1,TRBV7-6,CASSLVRAGWVSEQFF
TRBJ1-5,TRBV18,CASSPDRGLGGQPQHF
TRBJ2-1,TRBV11-1,CASSSVAGAGYNEQFF
TRBJ2-7,TRBV20-1,CSAAPPGLSYEQYF
TRBJ2-7,TRBV18,CASSPRGSYEQYF
TRBJ2-3,TRBV12-3/TRBV12-4,CASSLGQGAQGDTQYF
TRBJ2-3,TRBV5-1,CASSSGLAKGDTQYF
TRBJ2-3,TRBV21-1,CASSNMGPPGVTQYF
TRBJ2-3,TRBV7-9,CASRQSGTGAPDTQYF
TRBJ2-1,TRBV20-1,CSAREVGLARGNEQFF
TRBJ2-3,TRBV20-1,CSARQGRGTDTQYF
TRBJ2-2,TRBV6-6,CASSLRAGGELFF
TRBJ2-1,TRBV28,CASNPSLDFYNEQFF
TRBJ2-1,TRBV5-1,CASSLAGGVRGNEQFF
TRBJ1-6,TRBV7-9,CASSFDRVRNSPLHF
TRBJ2-1,TRBV19,CASSTLAGGVDEQFF
TRBJ2-4,TRBV7-2,CASSSPTGAKNIQYF
TRBJ1-1,TRBV12-3/TRBV12-4,CASSLWVGGVEAFF
TRBJ1-6,TRBV4-2,CASSQEPNYYNSPLHF
TRBJ1-2,TRBV6-5,CASSSRKDRAPSSYGYTF
TRBJ2-3,TRBV6-1,CASSGMGSTDTQYF
TRBJ2-3,TRBV9,CASSVDGIAGGIVSTDTQYF
TRBJ2-7,TRBV3-1,CASSQDRAGRVYEQYF
TRBJ2-6,TRBV7-2,CASSSQGQGTGANVLTF
TRBJ2-1,TRBV20-1,CSARDRVSYEQFF
TRBJ2-1,TRBV11-2,CASSFREIDNEQFF
TRBJ2-7,TRBV28,CASSTRDRAYEQYF
TRBJ2-6,TRBV4-1,CASSQDYRVSGANVLTF
TRBJ2-5,TRBV6-2/TRBV6-3,CASSLVNQETQYF
TRBJ2-1,TRBV7-3,CASSRTDNNEQFF
TRBJ1-1,TRBV7-2,CASSLYTGTSNTEAFF
TRBJ1-6,TRBV19,CASSSPQGSNSPLHF
TRBJ1-1,TRBV18,CASSPNRGAEAFF
TRBJ2-7,TRBV21-1,CASSKNWDRGYYEQYF
TRBJ2-1,TRBV5-1,CASSALGNEQFF
TRBJ2-1,TRBV6-4,CASSTTASSYNEQFF
TRBJ1-1,TRBV5-1,CASSPGTGAMNTEAFF